These 8 T cell receptor beta chains were sequenced from one sample in a study of shared clonotypes between healthy human individuals. CD45RO negativity and positive selection for CCR7 defined naive CD8 cells, a population that excluded terminally differentiated effector memory CD45RA+ cells. The protocol was immunoSEQ multiplex PCR, while the TCRdb copy is restricted to in-frame clones and leaves out a portion. Among more than 2 million clones, about 94% were seen once, and the ten largest hold over 1.5%. The sample comprised naive CD8+ T cells from PBMCs. Every receptor here comes from a man in his late teens or twenties in good health. Some clones in this sample may be carry-over from other donors' samples.

The CDR3 sequence is CASSLIAGELKDEQFF. DNA for the CDR3: TGTGCCAGCAGCTTAATTGCAGGGGAATTGAAAGATGAGCAGTTCTTC. The rearrangement links TRBV7-3 to TRBJ2-1; maybe TRBD1 (6 bases). Germline V gene lookup returns CDR1 SGHTA and CDR2 FQGTGA. V was shortened by 1 base and J by 8 bases, with 18 bases between the two germline ends. The CDR3 totals 16 residues.

In DNA, the CDR3 is TGTGCCAGCAGCTTGAGAGGGGAGGGAGACACCTTC. It yields the protein CASSLRGEGDTF. V and J are TRBV5-6 and TRBJ1-2, with D perhaps TRBD1 (5 bases). Germline CDR1 is SGHDT and CDR2 is YYEEEE. Trimming removed 1 base at V and 12 bases at J, with 13 bases between. The CDR3 extends over 12 amino acids.

As concerns this clone: Other DNA sequences in this specimen translate into the identical CDR3. The CDR3 DNA is TGTGCCATCAGTGAACTAGCGGGAGCCTACGAGCAGTACTTC. It is translated as CAISELAGAYEQYF. This sequence joins TRBV10-3 and TRBJ2-7; 11 positions match TRBD2. Germline-derived CDR1 and CDR2 are ENHRY and SYGVKD. The trim removed 3 bases at V and 2 bases at J, leaving 0 bases unmatched. This CDR3 is built from 14 residues.

The rearrangement links TRBV30 to TRBJ2-7; no clear D gene. The CDR3 has 13 residues. The V gene lost 4 bases and the J gene lost 5 bases, with 15 bases spanning the gap. In germline, CDR1 is GTSNPN, CDR2 SVGIG (reference sequence). DNA of the CDR3: TGTGCCTGGATCCCCCGATATAGGGACGAGCAGTACTTC. This gives the protein CAWIPRYRDEQYF.

The chain recombines TRBV27 with TRBJ2-7; D is ambiguous. Trimming shortened V by 10 bases and J by 2 bases, and 12 bases separated the two germline ends. This CDR3 contains 12 residues. CDR1 is MNHEY, CDR2 SMNVEV, per germline (reference sequence). This CDR3 reads CATKRTTYEQYF. CDR3 nucleotide sequence: TGTGCCACGAAAAGAACCACCTACGAGCAGTACTTC.

This chain uses TRBV6-1 with TRBJ1-3; weak D call: TRBD1 (5 bases). Trimming stripped 6 bases from V and 4 bases from J, with 13 bases between. This CDR3 comprises 14 residues. Looked up from germline, CDR1 is MNHNS and CDR2 is SASEGT. The CDR3 nucleotides read TGTGCCAGCAGGGGGGTAGGCCGAGGAAACACCATATATTTT. It translates to CASRGVGRGNTIYF.

The chain links TRBV6-1 to TRBJ1-2, with D maybe TRBD1 (6 bases). The CDR3 loop spans 13 amino acids. Per the germline V gene, CDR1 is MNHNS and CDR2 is SASEGT. The germline V and J ends were trimmed by 1 base and 5 bases, with 8 bases remaining between them. CDR3 sequence (DNA): TGTGCCAGCAGTGAAGACAGGGCGTATGGCTACACCTTC. Translating it yields CASSEDRAYGYTF.

The V and J genes are TRBV9 and TRBJ2-1, with D uncertain. V lost 2 bases to trimming and J lost 8 bases, with 14 bases between them. The CDR3 spans 14 residues. CDR1 is SGDLS and CDR2 is YYNGEE in the germline V gene. DNA of the CDR3: TGTGCCAGCAGCGTTTTCGGGTTAAACGATGAGCAGTTCTTC. Translated: CASSVFGLNDEQFF.